The entry below gives a single T cell receptor beta chain sequence along with its context. The antigen is unknown. The V gene lost 6 bases and the J gene lost 5 bases, with 20 bases spanning the gap. The CDR3 is 16 amino acids. CDR1 MNHEY and CDR2 SMNVEV come from the germline V gene (reference sequence). Autoimmune disease history or systemic immunosuppression barred patients. On cycle 4 day 1 and cycle 7 day 1, as well as at baseline, blood was sampled. The protocol was immunoSEQ multiplex PCR, while the TCRdb copy is restricted to in-frame clones and leaves out a portion. The sample contains about 94,000 clones, roughly 94% of which appear only once. This sample was taken from a study of OX40 agonist ivuxolimab in advanced cancers. On the study more broadly: Two patients with cutaneous melanoma and one with hepatocellular carcinoma, three in total, showed partial responses.

Study-level points and caveats: Some of the nonresponding patients also showed low levels of normalized T-cell clonal expansion.

The sample was CD4+ or CD8+ T cells sorted from blood, taken in a trial of the OX40 agonist ivuxolimab. The clonotype was recovered from an adult with an advanced solid tumor such as melanoma, head and neck, liver or kidney cancer. The genes are TRBV27 and TRBJ2-1; perhaps TRBD2 as D (6 bases). CDR3 coding DNA: TGTGCCAGCAGCCGCGGGGCCTGGCGGGGCGACAATGAGCAGTTCTTC. Translated: CASSRGAWRGDNEQFF.